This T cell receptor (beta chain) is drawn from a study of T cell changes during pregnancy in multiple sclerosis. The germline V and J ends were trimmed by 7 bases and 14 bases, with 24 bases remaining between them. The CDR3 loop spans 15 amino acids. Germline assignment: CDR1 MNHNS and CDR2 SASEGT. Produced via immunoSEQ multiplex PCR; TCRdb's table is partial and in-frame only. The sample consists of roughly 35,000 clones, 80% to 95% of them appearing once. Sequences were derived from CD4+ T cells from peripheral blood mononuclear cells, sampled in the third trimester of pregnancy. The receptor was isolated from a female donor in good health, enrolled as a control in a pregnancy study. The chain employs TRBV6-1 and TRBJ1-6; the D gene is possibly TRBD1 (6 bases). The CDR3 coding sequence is TGTGCCAGCACCCACCCGGGACAAGGAGTCGAGTCCCTCCACTTT. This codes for CASTHPGQGVESLHF.